Below, 22 T cell receptor beta chains from the same sample are listed, as sequenced in a study of T cell repertoires in cytomegalovirus infection. Each CDR3 protein is one row after TCRdb ran MiXCR on the reads. Of approximately 190,000 distinct CDR3 sequences in the sample, roughly 28% are singletons; the top ten hold 31%. Sequencing was performed on PBMCs. The receptors were gathered from a human donor in good health (CMV status not recorded). Some clones in this sample may be carry-over from other donors' samples.

This chain connects TRBV18 to TRBJ2-3, with 12 bases lining up with TRBD2. The CDR3 totals 18 residues. Germline CDR1 KGHSH, CDR2 LQKENI. With V trimmed by 2 bases and J by 1 base, 7 bases remained unmatched. The CDR3 here is CASSPASGGATGTDTQYF. In nucleotides, the CDR3 is TGTGCCAGCTCACCAGCTAGCGGGGGGGCAACTGGCACAGATACGCAGTATTTT.

The rearrangement uses TRBV30 and TRBJ1-6, with D tentatively TRBD1 (5 bases). CDR1 is GTSNPN, CDR2 SVGIG, per germline (reference sequence). CDR3 length equals 14 residues. V was cut by 0 bases and J by 6 bases, with 9 bases left in between. This chain's CDR3 is CAWSVQRGNSPLHF. The DNA of the CDR3 is TGTGCCTGGAGTGTACAGAGGGGTAATTCACCCCTCCACTTT.

This rearrangement joins TRBV12-3 or TRBV12-4 to TRBJ2-3, with unresolved D. Trimming removed 3 bases at V and 3 bases at J, with 13 bases between. CDR3 length: 15 residues. The CDR3 protein is CASSFPSHGTDTQYF. CDR3 in DNA: TGTGCCAGCAGTTTCCCAAGTCACGGGACAGATACGCAGTATTTT.

This clonotype appeared many times. The CDR3 loop reads CASSNSLPGQGSYNEQFF. CDR3 in DNA: TGTGCCAGTAGTAATTCGCTTCCGGGACAGGGCTCCTACAATGAGCAGTTCTTC. This chain joins TRBV19 and TRBJ2-1; 9 bases map to TRBD1. This CDR3 comprises 18 residues. The V and J ends lost 4 bases and 0 bases, in that order; junction bases with no gene match: 10. Germline CDR1 and CDR2: LNHDA and SQIVND (reference sequence).

This clonotype came up a few times. The V gene is TRBV14, the J gene TRBJ2-2, with D perhaps assigned TRBD1 or TRBD2 (5 bases each). V was trimmed by 0 bases and J by 10 bases, leaving 15 bases between them. Germline CDR1 reads SGHDN; CDR2 reads FVKESK. The length of the CDR3 is 15 residues. CDR3 region: CASSQDSSGPTELFF. Here the CDR3 DNA reads TGTGCCAGCAGCCAAGATAGCTCGGGACCCACGGAGCTGTTTTTT.

This clonotype was counted a few times. This chain joins TRBV5-4 and TRBJ2-1, with 10 positions matching TRBD2. There are 13 residues in the CDR3. Per germline, CDR1 SGHNT and CDR2 YYREEE (reference sequence). J lost 7 bases, V lost 9 bases, and 7 bases had no gene match. The CDR3 here is CATQRGGQNEQFF. Written as DNA, the CDR3 is TGTGCCACTCAGCGGGGGGGCCAGAATGAGCAGTTCTTC.

The CDR3 DNA reads TGTGCCAGCAGCTTAACAGGGATGGTCAACAGGTACAATGAGCAGTTCTTC. It translates to CASSLTGMVNRYNEQFF. V gene TRBV7-3 combines with J gene TRBJ2-1, with a weak D call TRBD1 (5 bases). The V and J ends lost 0 bases and 4 bases respectively, with 16 bases between them. This CDR3 contains 17 residues. Germline assignment: CDR1 SGHTA and CDR2 FQGTGA.

V and J are TRBV15 and TRBJ1-5; D uncertain. V was shortened by 0 bases and J by 6 bases, with 12 bases between the two germline ends. The CDR3 runs 15 residues. Germline values: CDR1 LNHNV, CDR2 YYDKDF (reference sequence). The CDR3 is CATSRELGVGQPQHF. DNA of the CDR3: TGTGCCACCAGCAGAGAATTGGGTGTAGGTCAGCCCCAGCATTTT.

This chain connects TRBV20-1 to TRBJ1-1, with D unclear. Germline V gene lookup returns CDR1 DFQATT and CDR2 SNEGSKA (reference sequence). V gave up 0 bases and J gave up 5 bases, with 16 bases separating them. This CDR3 is 15 amino acids long. CDR3 sequence (DNA): TGCAGTGCTAGAGATGCGGTCCGATCGTGGACTGAAGCTTTCTTT. Its translation: CSARDAVRSWTEAFF.

CDR3 region: CASSLPGQGSHGYTF. As DNA, the CDR3 is TGTGCCAGCAGCTTGCCTGGACAGGGCTCTCATGGCTACACCTTC. The chain couples TRBV5-4 to TRBJ1-2; 8 positions agree with TRBD1. This CDR3 comprises 15 residues. Germline V gene data show CDR1 as SGHNT and CDR2 as YYREEE (reference sequence). With V trimmed by 1 base and J by 6 bases, 8 bases remained unmatched.

The sample holds many counts of this clonotype. The V and J genes are TRBV7-8 and TRBJ2-1, with D unclear. The germline CDR1 and CDR2 sequences are SGHVS and FQNEAQ. Trimming stripped 1 base from V and 11 bases from J, with 12 bases between. The CDR3 is 13 residues long. The CDR3 region has the DNA TGTGCCAGCAGCTTAGAACTCCCTAATCAGCAGTTCTTC. Residues: CASSLELPNQQFF.

This clonotype was recorded a few times. This chain joins TRBV15 and TRBJ1-5, with D hard to call. Germline CDR1 LNHNV, CDR2 YYDKDF (reference sequence). Trimming took 0 bases from V and 7 from J, leaving 16 bases between them. CDR3 length: 16 residues. The CDR3 protein is CATSRDRITDRQPQHF. The CDR3 DNA is TGTGCCACCAGCAGAGATCGGATTACCGACCGGCAGCCCCAGCATTTT.

The V and J genes are TRBV7-9 and TRBJ2-1; a possible D gene is TRBD2 (5 bases). Germline CDR1 SEHNR, CDR2 FQNEAQ (reference sequence). CDR3 length: 17 residues. Trimming stripped 1 base from V and 0 bases from J, with 13 bases between. This CDR3 reads CASSLVDGVTSYNEQFF. CDR3 nucleotide sequence: TGTGCCAGCAGCTTAGTCGACGGGGTGACCTCCTACAATGAGCAGTTCTTC.

There are a few counts of this clonotype. This chain connects TRBV20-1 to TRBJ2-3, with 8 positions matching TRBD1. The CDR3 contains 15 residues. After removal of 4 bases from V and 5 bases from J, the junction contained 11 bases not matched to a gene. The germline V gene encodes CDR1 DFQATT and CDR2 SNEGSKA (reference sequence). The CDR3 coding sequence is TGCAGTGCTATCAAGGCGGACAGGGTTGGAGATACGCAGTATTTT. This gives the protein CSAIKADRVGDTQYF.

Only a few counts were recorded for this clonotype. Germline and junction disagree at one end, which may indicate a read error. The chain carries TRBV4-1 and TRBJ2-5; 15 bases line up with TRBD2. CDR1 is MGHRA and CDR2 is YSYEKL in the germline V gene. The CDR3 loop spans 17 amino acids. The CDR3 DNA reads TGTGCCAGCAGCACTCGGACTAGCGGGGGGGCCGCCGAGACCCAGTACTTC. Translation gives CASSTRTSGGAAETQYF.

This clonotype was recorded at least ten times. The chain carries TRBV7-2 and TRBJ2-6; D is undetermined. Trimming stripped 5 bases from V and 3 bases from J, with 5 bases between. The CDR3 is 13 amino acids. The V gene's germline CDR1 is SGHTA and CDR2 FQGNSA. This chain's CDR3 is CASSPGGANVLTF. CDR3 in DNA: TGTGCCAGCAGCCCTGGTGGGGCCAACGTCCTGACTTTC.

This clonotype appeared a few times. In DNA, the CDR3 is TGTGCCAGCCTAGGGGGCTTGGGTTCACCCCTCCACTTT. Translation gives CASLGGLGSPLHF. V is TRBV28 and J is TRBJ1-6, with 7 bases that match TRBD1. The CDR3 runs to 13 residues. The V and J ends lost 8 bases and 9 bases, in that order; junction bases with no gene match: 7. Germline CDR1 MDHEN, CDR2 SYDVKM.

Regarding this clonotype: This likely comes from a read error, as the CDR3 has no conserved phenylalanine or tryptophan at its end. The chain employs TRBV20-1 and TRBJ1-2, with 7 bases identical to TRBD1. CDR1 is DFQATT and CDR2 is SNEGSKA in the germline V gene (reference sequence). The ends lost 5 bases at V and 2 bases at J; junction bases unmatched: 8. This CDR3 region has 14 residues. CDR3 sequence (DNA): TGCAGTGCTGGCACCGGGACAGAAAACTATGGCTACACCTTA. Protein: CSAGTGTENYGYTL.

The chain has TRBV20-1 and TRBJ1-2; perhaps TRBD1 as D (5 bases). This CDR3 has 14 amino acids. Germline V gene data show CDR1 as DFQATT and CDR2 as SNEGSKA (reference sequence). The V and J ends lost 6 bases and 5 bases respectively, with 19 bases between them. The CDR3: CSARSGRTAYGYTF. The CDR3 region has the DNA TGCAGTGCGCGTTCGGGACGTACGGCTTATGGCTACACCTTC.

This chain joins TRBV19 and TRBJ1-5; D not certain. Deletions cut 5 bases from V and 6 bases from J, with 26 bases between. The CDR3 consists of 18 residues. Germline CDR1 LNHDA, CDR2 SQIVND (reference sequence). The CDR3 DNA sequence: TGTGCCAGTAGTGACCAGAGGACCACCGGACGTAAAAGTCAGCCCCAGCATTTT. This codes for CASSDQRTTGRKSQPQHF. Using reference TRBV19 and TRBJ1-5 for the parts outside the CDR3, the full variable domain is DGGITQSPKYLFRKEGQNVTLSCEQNLNHDAMYWYRQDPGQGLRLIYYSQIVNDFQKGDIAEGYSVSREKKESFPLTVTSAQKNPTAFYLCASSDQRTTGRKSQPQHFGDGTRLSIL.

This clonotype was seen ten or more times. This chain joins TRBV12-3 or TRBV12-4 and TRBJ2-3, with 14 bases aligning to TRBD2. CDR3 length: 16 residues. With V trimmed by 5 bases and J by 5 bases, 6 bases remained unmatched. The CDR3 nucleotides are TGTGCCAGCAGTCCCCGACTAGCGGGGGGGAAAGATACGCAGTATTTT. It translates to CASSPRLAGGKDTQYF.

The chain has TRBV29-1 and TRBJ1-2; D remains ambiguous. The CDR3 is 12 residues long. The germline V gene encodes CDR1 SQVTM and CDR2 ANQGSEA. The germline V and J ends were trimmed by 8 bases and 0 bases, with 10 bases remaining between them. The CDR3 region is CSCGRSNYGYTF. CDR3 in DNA: TGCAGCTGCGGCAGGTCTAACTATGGCTACACCTTC.